This T cell receptor (beta chain) was captured in a study of shared clonotypes between healthy human individuals. Whole-study results and caveats: As a rule, naive subsets had a larger estimated richness than memory subsets. In this cohort, only blood was sampled, and tissue repertoires likely differ.

Sorted-subset replicate PCR reactions contained approximately 190 ng DNA, corresponding to roughly 29,000 T cell genomes. Profiled with immunoSEQ multiplex PCR; TCRdb holds only in-frame clones, not every one. The profile covers around 1.1 million clones, with around three quarters appearing a single time and roughly 0.83% taken by the ten largest. In the case of this clone: The antigen remains undetermined.

After removal of 6 bases from V and 0 bases from J, the junction contained 6 bases not matched to a gene. CDR3 size: 15 residues. Germline V lookup: CDR1 MNHNY, CDR2 SVGAGI (reference sequence). The study drew its donors from healthy HIV-negative adults without recent acute infections or vaccinations. Sequencing was performed on memory CD4+ T cells from PBMCs. This sample's subset: CD45RA-negative fraction. V usage is TRBV6-6 and J usage is TRBJ2-7; 9 bases agree with TRBD1. The TCR comes from a man aged 18 to 35 in good health. Some clones in this sample may be carry-over from other donors' samples. The DNA of the CDR3 is TGTGCCAGCAGCCCCCGGGACAGGGCCTCCTACGAGCAGTACTTC. It is translated as CASSPRDRASYEQYF.